This T cell receptor (beta chain) was identified during a study of blood T cells in healthy people across ages. Overall study findings and caveats: Nothing was known about donor CMV status, and this possibly confounded expanded clonotype changes. Older individuals had lower TCR beta diversity per million T cells (the decline was roughly linear).

The draw of peripheral blood yielded about 10 milliliters from each donor. V lost 4 bases, J lost 5 bases, and 10 bases stayed unmatched. The CDR3 is 16 residues long. Germline V gene sequence: CDR1 SGHRS, CDR2 YFSETQ. Sample-barcoded 5' priming and a J-beta primer mix drove a second PCR of about 7 to 12 cycles. The study obtained at least 3 million CDR3-containing paired-end reads from every sample. TCRdb called the 5' RACE reads again in MiXCR, with one record for every CDR3 protein. Here the sample spans about a million distinct CDR3 sequences, more than 30% being singletons. Remarks on this clonotype: The antigen remains unidentified.

This TCR was recovered from a man younger than 30 in good health. V usage is TRBV5-1 and J usage is TRBJ2-3; 10 bases align to TRBD1. Sequencing was performed on blood. CDR3 sequence (DNA): TGCGCCAGCAGCCGCCCGGGACAGGGGCAGGAAGATACGCAGTATTTT. Residues: CASSRPGQGQEDTQYF. Combining the CDR3 with reference TRBV5-1 and TRBJ2-3 gives the whole variable domain KAGVTQTPRYLIKTRGQQVTLSCSPISGHRSVSWYQQTPGQGLQFLFEYFSETQRNKGNFPGRFSGRQFSNSRSEMNVSTLELGDSALYLCASSRPGQGQEDTQYFGPGTRLTVL.